This T cell receptor beta chain is from a study of identical twins. TCRdb reprocessed the 5' RACE reads with MiXCR, giving one entry per CDR3 protein. This table holds about 890,000 distinct CDR3 sequences, around 12% found once. The CDR3 has 15 residues. V dropped 3 bases and J dropped 1 base, with 12 bases sitting between them. The germline V gene encodes CDR1 MNHEY and CDR2 SVGEGT. These data also featured in a second study, about yellow fever vaccine responses in identical twins.

Sequenced sample: PBMCs. The clonotype comes from a woman between 18 and 30 years old in good health. The V and J genes are TRBV6-2 or TRBV6-3 and TRBJ1-1; no clear D. The CDR3 nucleotides read TGTGCCAGCAGTTATACTCCCGTGGGGAACACTGAAGCTTTCTTT. Its protein is CASSYTPVGNTEAFF.